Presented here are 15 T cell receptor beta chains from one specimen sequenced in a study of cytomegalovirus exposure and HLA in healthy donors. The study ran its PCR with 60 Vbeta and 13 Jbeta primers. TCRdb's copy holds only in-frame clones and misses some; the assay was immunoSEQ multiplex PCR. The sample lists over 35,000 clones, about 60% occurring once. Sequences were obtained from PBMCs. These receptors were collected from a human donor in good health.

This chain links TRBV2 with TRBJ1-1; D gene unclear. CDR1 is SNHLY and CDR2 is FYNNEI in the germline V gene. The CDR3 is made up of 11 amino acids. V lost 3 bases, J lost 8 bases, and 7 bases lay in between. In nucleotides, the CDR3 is TGTGCCAGCAGTGAGATCGAGGAAGCTTTCTTT. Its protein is CASSEIEEAFF.

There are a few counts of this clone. The DNA of the CDR3 is TGCGCCAGCAGCCCAGACCAGGGGTTGGGTGGCTACACCTTC. As protein: CASSPDQGLGGYTF. This sequence joins TRBV4-3 and TRBJ1-2; possibly TRBD1 for D (6 bases). The CDR3 runs 14 residues. The ends were cut back, 4 bases at V and 7 bases at J, with 16 bases in the middle. The germline V gene has CDR1 LGHNA and CDR2 YSLEER.

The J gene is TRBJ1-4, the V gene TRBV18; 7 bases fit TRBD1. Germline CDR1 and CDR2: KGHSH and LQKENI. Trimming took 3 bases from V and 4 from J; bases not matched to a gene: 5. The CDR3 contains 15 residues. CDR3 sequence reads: CASSPLQGINEKLFF. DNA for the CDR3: TGTGCCAGCTCACCGCTACAGGGGATTAATGAAAAACTGTTTTTT.

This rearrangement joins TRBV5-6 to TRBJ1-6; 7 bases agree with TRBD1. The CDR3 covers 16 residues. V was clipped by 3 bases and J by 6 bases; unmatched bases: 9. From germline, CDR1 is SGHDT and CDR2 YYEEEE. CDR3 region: CASSSSTGSSNSPLHF. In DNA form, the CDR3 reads TGTGCCAGCAGCTCATCGACAGGGTCGAGTAATTCACCCCTCCACTTT.

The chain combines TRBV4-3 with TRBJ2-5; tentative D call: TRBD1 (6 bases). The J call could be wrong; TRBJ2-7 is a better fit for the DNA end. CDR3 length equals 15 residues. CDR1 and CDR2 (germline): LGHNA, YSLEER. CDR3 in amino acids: CASSQDQGQGYEQYF. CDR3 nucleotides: TGCGCCAGCAGCCAAGATCAGGGTCAGGGGTACGAGCAGTACTTC.

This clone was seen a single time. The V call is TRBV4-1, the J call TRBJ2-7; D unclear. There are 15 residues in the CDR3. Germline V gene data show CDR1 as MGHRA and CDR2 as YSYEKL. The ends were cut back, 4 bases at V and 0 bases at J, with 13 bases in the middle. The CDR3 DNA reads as TGCGCCAGCAGCCCGGATCCATGGAGCTCCTACGAGCAGTACTTC. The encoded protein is CASSPDPWSSYEQYF.

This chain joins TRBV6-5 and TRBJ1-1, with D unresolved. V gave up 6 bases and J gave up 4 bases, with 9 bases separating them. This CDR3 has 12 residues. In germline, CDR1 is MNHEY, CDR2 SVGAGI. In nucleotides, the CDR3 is TGTGCCAGCAGACCTCGGAGCACTGAAGCTTTCTTT. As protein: CASRPRSTEAFF.

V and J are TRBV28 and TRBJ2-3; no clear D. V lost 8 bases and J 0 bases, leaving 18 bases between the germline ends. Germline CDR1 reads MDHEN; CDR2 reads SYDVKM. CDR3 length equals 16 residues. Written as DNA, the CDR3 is TGTGCCAGCCAGGAACACAGATATCTTAGCACAGATACGCAGTATTTT. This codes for CASQEHRYLSTDTQYF.

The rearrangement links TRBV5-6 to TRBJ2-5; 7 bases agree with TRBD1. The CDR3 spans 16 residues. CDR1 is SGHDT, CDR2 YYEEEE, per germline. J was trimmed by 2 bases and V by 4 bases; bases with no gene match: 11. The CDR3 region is CASSNWAGGGQETQYF. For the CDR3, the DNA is TGTGCCAGCAGCAATTGGGCAGGGGGTGGTCAAGAGACCCAGTACTTC.

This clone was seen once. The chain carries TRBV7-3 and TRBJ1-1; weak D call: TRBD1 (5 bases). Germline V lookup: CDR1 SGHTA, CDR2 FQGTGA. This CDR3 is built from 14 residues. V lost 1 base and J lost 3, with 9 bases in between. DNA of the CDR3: TGTGCCAGCAGCTTAAATGGGGGGGACACTGAAGCTTTCTTT. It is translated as CASSLNGGDTEAFF.

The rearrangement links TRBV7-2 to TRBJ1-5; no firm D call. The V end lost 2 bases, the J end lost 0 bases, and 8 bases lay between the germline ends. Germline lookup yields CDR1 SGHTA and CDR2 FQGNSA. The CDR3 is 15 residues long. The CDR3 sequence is CASSLRQDSNQPQHF. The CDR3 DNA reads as TGTGCCAGCAGCTTAAGGCAGGATAGCAATCAGCCCCAGCATTTT.

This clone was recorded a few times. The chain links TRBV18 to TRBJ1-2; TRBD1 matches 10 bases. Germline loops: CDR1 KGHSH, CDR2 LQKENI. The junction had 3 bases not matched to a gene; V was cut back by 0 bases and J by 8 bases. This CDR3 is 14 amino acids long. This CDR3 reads CASSPPGTGVGYTF. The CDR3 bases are TGTGCCAGCTCACCACCCGGGACAGGGGTCGGCTACACCTTC.

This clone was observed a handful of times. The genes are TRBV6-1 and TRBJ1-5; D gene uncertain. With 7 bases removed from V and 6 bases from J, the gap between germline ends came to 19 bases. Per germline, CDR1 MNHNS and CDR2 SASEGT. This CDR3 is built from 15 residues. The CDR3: CASNRAGGPVQPQHF. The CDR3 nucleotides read TGTGCCAGCAACCGTGCAGGAGGGCCGGTTCAGCCCCAGCATTTT.

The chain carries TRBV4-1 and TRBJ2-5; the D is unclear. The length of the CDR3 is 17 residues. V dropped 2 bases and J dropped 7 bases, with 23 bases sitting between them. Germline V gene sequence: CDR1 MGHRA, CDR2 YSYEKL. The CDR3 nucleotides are TGCGCCAGCAGCCAATCCCGGTCAGATAGCCGCCCCGGGACCCAGTACTTC. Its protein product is CASSQSRSDSRPGTQYF.

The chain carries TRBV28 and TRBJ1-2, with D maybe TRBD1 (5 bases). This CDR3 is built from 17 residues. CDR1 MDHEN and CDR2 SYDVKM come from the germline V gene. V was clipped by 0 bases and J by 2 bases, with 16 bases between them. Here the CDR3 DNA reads TGTGCCAGCAGTTTATGGGCAGGGTTACACCTCAACTATGGCTACACCTTC. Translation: CASSLWAGLHLNYGYTF.